Listed below are T cell receptor beta chains from one sample, sequenced in a study of T cell responses to AZD1222 COVID-19 vaccine. Only in-frame clones appear in the TCRdb table, and some are missing; sequencing was by immunoSEQ multiplex PCR. The sample comprises about 140,000 clones, about 91% of which are singletons, and roughly 3% rests with the top ten. This material consisted of peripheral blood, taken on day 0 of AZD1222 vaccination. Every receptor here comes from an adult in good health. CDR3s include the opening cysteine and the closing phenylalanine or tryptophan. Each record gives: J gene, V gene, CDR3 protein.

J gene: TRBJ2-5; V gene: TRBV19; CDR3 protein: CASSPRVGEGQETQYF
J gene: TRBJ1-2; V gene: TRBV19; CDR3 protein: CASSMLANYGYTF
J gene: TRBJ1-4; V gene: TRBV28; CDR3 protein: CASISSVTNEKLFF
J gene: TRBJ1-3; V gene: TRBV5-5; CDR3 protein: CASTRTQGAGNTIYF
J gene: TRBJ1-5; V gene: TRBV9; CDR3 protein: CASSVAADQPQHF
J gene: TRBJ2-3; V gene: TRBV11-3; CDR3 protein: CASSLGTSGLTDTQYF
J gene: TRBJ1-2; V gene: TRBV30; CDR3 protein: CAWSAGLQGKNGYTF
J gene: TRBJ1-2; V gene: TRBV24-1; CDR3 protein: CATSDLRTGRYTF
J gene: TRBJ2-7; V gene: TRBV15; CDR3 protein: CATSRPGQSYEQYF
J gene: TRBJ2-1; V gene: TRBV3-1/TRBV3-2; CDR3 protein: CASSPIAGDWNEQFF